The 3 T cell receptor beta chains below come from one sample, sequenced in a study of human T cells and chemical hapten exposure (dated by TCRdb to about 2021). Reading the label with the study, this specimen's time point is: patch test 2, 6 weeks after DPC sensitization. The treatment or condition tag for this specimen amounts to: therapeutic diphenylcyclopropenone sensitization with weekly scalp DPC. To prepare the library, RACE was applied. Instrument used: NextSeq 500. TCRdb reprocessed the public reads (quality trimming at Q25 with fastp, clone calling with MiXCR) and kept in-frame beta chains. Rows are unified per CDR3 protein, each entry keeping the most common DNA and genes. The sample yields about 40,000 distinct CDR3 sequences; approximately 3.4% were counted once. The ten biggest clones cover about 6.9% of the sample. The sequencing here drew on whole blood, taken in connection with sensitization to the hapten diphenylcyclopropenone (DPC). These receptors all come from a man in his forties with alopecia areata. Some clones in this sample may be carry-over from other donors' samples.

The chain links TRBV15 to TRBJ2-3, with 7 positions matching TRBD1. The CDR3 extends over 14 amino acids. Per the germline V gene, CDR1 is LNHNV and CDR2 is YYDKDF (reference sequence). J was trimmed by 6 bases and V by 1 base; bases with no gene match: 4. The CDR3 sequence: CATSRGTGVDTQYF. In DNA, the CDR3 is TGTGCCACCAGCAGAGGCACAGGGGTGGATACGCAGTATTTT.

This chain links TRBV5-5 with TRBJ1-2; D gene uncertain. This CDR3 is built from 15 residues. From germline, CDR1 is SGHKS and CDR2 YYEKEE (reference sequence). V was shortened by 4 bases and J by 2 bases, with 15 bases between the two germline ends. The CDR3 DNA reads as TGTGCCAGCAGCCCCCTAGAGGGCAGAAACTATGGCTACACCTTC. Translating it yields CASSPLEGRNYGYTF.

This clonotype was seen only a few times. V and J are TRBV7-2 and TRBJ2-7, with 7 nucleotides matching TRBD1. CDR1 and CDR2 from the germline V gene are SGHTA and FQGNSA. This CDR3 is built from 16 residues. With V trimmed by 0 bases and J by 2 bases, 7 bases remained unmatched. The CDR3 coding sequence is TGTGCCAGCAGCTTAGCGCTAACTGACAGGGCCTACGAGCAGTACTTC. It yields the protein CASSLALTDRAYEQYF. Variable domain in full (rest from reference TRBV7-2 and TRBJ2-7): GAGVSQSPSNKVTEKGKDVELRCDPISGHTALYWYRQSLGQGLEFLIYFQGNSAPDKSGLPSDRFSAERTGGSVSTLTIQRTQQEDSAVYLCASSLALTDRAYEQYFGPGTRLTVT.